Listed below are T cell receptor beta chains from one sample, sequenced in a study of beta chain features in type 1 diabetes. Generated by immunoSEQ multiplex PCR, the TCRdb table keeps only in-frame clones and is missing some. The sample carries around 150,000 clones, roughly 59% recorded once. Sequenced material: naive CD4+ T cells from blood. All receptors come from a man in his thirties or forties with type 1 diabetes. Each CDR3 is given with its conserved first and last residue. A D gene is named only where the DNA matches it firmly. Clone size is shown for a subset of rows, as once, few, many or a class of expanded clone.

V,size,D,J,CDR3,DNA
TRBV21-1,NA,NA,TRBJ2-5,CASSTCAEETQYF,TGTGCCAGCAGCACCTGCGCTGAAGAGACCCAGTACTTC
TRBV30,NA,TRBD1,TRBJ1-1,CAWSHRGTEAFF,TGTGCCTGGAGCCACAGGGGCACTGAAGCTTTCTTT
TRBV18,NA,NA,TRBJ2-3,CASSPPVGTDTQYF,TGTGCCAGCTCACCACCCGTTGGCACAGATACGCAGTATTTT
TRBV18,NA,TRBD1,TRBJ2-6,CASSSRQGESGANVLTF,TGTGCCAGCTCATCAAGACAGGGAGAGTCTGGGGCCAACGTCCTGACTTTC
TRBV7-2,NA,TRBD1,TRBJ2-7,CASSLWGQAYEQYF,TGTGCCAGCAGCTTATGGGGACAGGCGTACGAGCAGTACTTC
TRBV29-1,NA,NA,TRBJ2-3,CSVEDGGPRLTDTQYF,TGCAGCGTTGAAGACGGGGGACCGCGGCTCACAGATACGCAGTATTTT
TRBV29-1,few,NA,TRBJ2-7,CSVSQGQGHEQYF,TGCAGCGTTTCACAGGGTCAGGGCCACGAGCAGTACTTC
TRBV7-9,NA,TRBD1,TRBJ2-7,CASSPHRQGDPEQYF,TGTGCCAGCAGCCCCCACCGACAGGGGGATCCCGAGCAGTACTTC
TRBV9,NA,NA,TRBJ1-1,CASSVASLTEAFF,TGTGCCAGCAGCGTAGCTAGTTTAACTGAAGCTTTCTTT
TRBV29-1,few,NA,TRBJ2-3,CSVGQENTDTQYF,TGCAGCGTTGGACAGGAGAACACAGATACGCAGTATTTT